This TCR beta chain was captured by sequencing in a study of Graves' ophthalmopathy and Graves' hyperthyroidism. Notes on the study in general: Thyroid clonotypes that were expanded above 0.001 frequency mostly also appeared in blood.

Hyperthyroidism patients were newly diagnosed, under 2 months' duration, aged 18 to 65. Diagnostic conclusions were grounded in clinical symptoms, serum thyroxine, TRAb, thyroid ultrasound and orbital computed tomography. Germline-derived CDR1 and CDR2 are SQVTM and ANQGSEA. Trimming shortened V by 2 bases and J by 3 bases, and 10 bases separated the two germline ends. CDR3 length equals 13 residues. RNA transcripts yielded amplified TCR beta CDR3 regions. HTBI-primed RT-PCR formed the first round, and a multiplex PCR formed the second. TCRdb called the multiplex PCR reads again in MiXCR, with one record for every CDR3 protein. The profile shows some 370,000 distinct CDR3 sequences, 15% to 20% of them singletons. This clonotype was counted ten times or more. No antigen is known for it.

Material for sequencing was peripheral blood. The receptor's source is an adult woman with stable Graves' hyperthyroidism. This chain uses TRBV29-1 with TRBJ1-1; TRBD1 might be the D (5 bases). DNA of the CDR3: TGCAGCGTTGAACCGGGGGGGGACACTGAAGCTTTCTTT. It codes for CSVEPGGDTEAFF.